Listed here is a single TCR beta chain. Its target is not known. This sample stems from a study of cytomegalovirus exposure and HLA in healthy donors. Overall study: HLA-typed donors contributed some 85 million unique TCRs, which were held in an early data release. Study results and limitations: Rates of TCR association differed by HLA locus in a later analysis, with DRB1 highest and HLA-C lowest.

The V end lost 6 bases, the J end lost 8 bases, and 20 bases lay between the germline ends. CDR1 is SGHRS, CDR2 YFSETQ, per germline. This CDR3 is built from 14 residues. Donors counted as nominally healthy when sampled, yet unrecorded immune exposures were likely. Primers included in the PCR were 60 Vbeta and 13 Jbeta primers. Libraries were prepared by immunoSEQ multiplex PCR; TCRdb keeps only in-frame clonotypes and omits some of them. The listing contains fewer than 130,000 clones. The sequence was collected from a man aged 45 to 65 in good health and CMV-seronegative. The rearrangement uses TRBV5-1 and TRBJ1-2; TRBD1 might be the D (5 bases). Source material: PBMCs. Here the CDR3 DNA reads TGCGCCAGCACCGAGGTTCCGGGACTGGGGGGCTACACCTTC. It is translated as CASTEVPGLGGYTF.